These T cell receptor beta chains were read from a single sample in a study of T-cell reconstitution after alpha-beta-depleted transplantation in children. TCRdb re-derived calls from the PCR reads in MiXCR, one entry per CDR3 protein. Seen here are about 980,000 distinct CDR3 sequences, 25% to 35% observed once, and the top ten hold roughly 31%. Material: PBMCs, mostly from graft donor cells, obtained 360 days after TCRalphabeta/CD19-depleted stem cell transplant. These receptors were collected from a boy less than two years old who had a stem cell transplant for SCID, so the T cells may come from the graft donor. Each CDR3 is given with its conserved first and last residue. Each record gives: J gene, V gene, clone size, D gene, CDR3 protein, CDR3 DNA. A D gene is named only where the DNA matches it firmly. Some rows have no size entry. The others give once, few or many, or a class for an expanded clone.

TRBJ2-1	TRBV5-1	.	TRBD2	CASSVQRGADNEQFF	TGCGCCAGCAGCGTTCAGCGGGGGGCAGACAATGAGCAGTTCTTC
TRBJ1-2	TRBV28	.	.	CASRLTFGQNYGYTF	TGTGCCAGCAGGTTAACCTTTGGGCAGAACTATGGCTACACCTTC
TRBJ2-7	TRBV7-9	few	TRBD1	CASSLPGQGEDYEQYF	TGTGCCAGCAGCTTACCCGGACAGGGAGAGGACTACGAGCAGTACTTC
TRBJ1-1	TRBV20-1	few	TRBD1	CSARALIDRANTEAFF	TGCAGTGCTAGAGCCCTGATCGACAGGGCGAACACTGAAGCTTTCTTT
TRBJ1-6	TRBV18	.	.	CASSPRELGISPLHF	TGTGCCAGCTCACCCAGGGAATTGGGGATTTCACCCCTCCACTTT
TRBJ2-5	TRBV5-5	.	.	CASSLRGYSQETQYF	TGTGCCAGCAGCTTGCGGGGGTATTCACAAGAGACCCAGTACTTC
TRBJ2-7	TRBV20-1	.	.	CSARDRPSYEQYF	TGCAGTGCTAGAGATAGACCCTCCTACGAGCAGTACTTC
TRBJ2-3	TRBV19	few	.	CASRGTPGDTQYF	TGTGCCAGTAGGGGGACTCCCGGGGATACGCAGTATTTT
TRBJ2-7	TRBV27	few	.	CASSFTTDYEQYF	TGTGCCAGCAGTTTCACGACGGACTACGAGCAGTACTTC
TRBJ2-3	TRBV18	.	.	CASFPGRGRTTDTQYF	TGTGCCAGCTTTCCTGGAAGAGGGCGTACCACAGATACGCAGTATTTT
TRBJ1-1	TRBV20-1	.	.	CSARSVTGEAFF	TGCAGTGCTAGGAGCGTTACAGGGGAAGCTTTCTTT
TRBJ2-5	TRBV28	few	TRBD1	CASSSSGQQGRTQYF	TGTGCCAGCAGTTCGTCGGGACAGCAGGGACGGACCCAGTACTTC
TRBJ2-7	TRBV4-1	.	.	CASSQGTALGGEQYF	TGCGCCAGCAGCCAAGGGACAGCTCTTGGGGGCGAGCAGTACTTC
TRBJ2-1	TRBV6-4	few	TRBD2	CASSDSFRGGAFIEQFF	TGTGCCAGCAGTGACTCGTTCCGCGGGGGGGCCTTTATTGAGCAGTTCTTC
TRBJ2-1	TRBV2	.	TRBD2	CASSEGGTPTNEQFF	TGTGCCAGCAGTGAGGGGGGGACTCCGACCAATGAGCAGTTCTTC
TRBJ2-1	TRBV7-8	.	.	CASSLDGGRGEQFF	TGTGCCAGCAGCCTAGACGGAGGCAGGGGTGAGCAGTTCTTC
TRBJ1-1	TRBV20-1	.	.	CSARGRGRNTEAFF	TGCAGTGCTAGGGGAAGGGGAAGAAACACTGAAGCTTTCTTT
TRBJ2-7	TRBV29-1	.	TRBD1	CSVRFGTGIHEQYF	TGCAGCGTTCGATTCGGGACAGGGATACACGAGCAGTACTTC
TRBJ2-3	TRBV7-8	few	.	CASSLAARALKRGTDTQYF	TGTGCCAGCAGCTTAGCCGCCAGGGCCCTAAAGCGTGGCACAGATACGCAGTATTTT
TRBJ2-2	TRBV4-3	few	.	CASSQEGGLPLNTGELFF	TGCGCCAGCAGCCAAGAAGGCGGCCTCCCCCTCAACACCGGGGAGCTGTTTTTT
TRBJ1-2	TRBV12-3/TRBV12-4	few	TRBD1	CASSPRDRGLHYGYTF	TGTGCCAGCAGTCCCCGGGACAGGGGGCTCCACTATGGCTACACCTTC
TRBJ2-5	TRBV5-1	.	.	CASSFLDSQETQYF	TGCGCCAGCAGCTTCTTAGACAGTCAAGAGACCCAGTACTTC
TRBJ2-7	TRBV28	.	TRBD1	CASTQGQVNYEQYF	TGTGCCAGCACCCAGGGACAGGTCAACTACGAGCAGTACTTC
TRBJ2-1	TRBV27	.	TRBD1	CASSLWTGGAEQFF	TGTGCCAGCAGTTTATGGACAGGGGGGGCGGAGCAGTTCTTC
TRBJ2-1	TRBV7-2	.	.	CASSSLGTSINEQFF	TGTGCCAGCAGCTCACTAGGGACTTCCATTAATGAGCAGTTCTTC
TRBJ2-3	TRBV20-1	.	.	CSASDLEDTQYF	TGCAGTGCTAGCGACTTAGAAGATACGCAGTATTTT
TRBJ2-7	TRBV6-2/TRBV6-3	few	.	CASRAQGGAYEQYF	TGTGCCAGCAGGGCACAGGGAGGAGCCTACGAGCAGTACTTC
TRBJ2-7	TRBV12-3/TRBV12-4	few	.	CASSFQGPLEQYF	TGTGCCAGCAGTTTTCAAGGACCCCTCGAGCAGTACTTC
TRBJ1-2	TRBV5-1	.	.	CASSADRVNGYTF	TGCGCCAGCAGCGCGGACAGAGTAAATGGCTACACCTTC
TRBJ2-3	TRBV12-3/TRBV12-4	few	TRBD2	CASSVLAGGPDTQYF	TGTGCCAGCAGTGTCCTAGCGGGGGGGCCGGATACGCAGTATTTT
TRBJ2-3	TRBV12-3/TRBV12-4	few	.	CASSFQELSTDTQYF	TGTGCCAGCAGTTTTCAGGAACTTAGCACAGATACGCAGTATTTT
TRBJ1-1	TRBV12-3/TRBV12-4	.	.	CASKAGSMNTEAFF	TGTGCCAGCAAGGCAGGAAGTATGAACACTGAAGCTTTCTTT
TRBJ2-1	TRBV7-7	.	TRBD1	CASSLTPRSWDRNPRLVHEQFF	TGTGCCAGCAGCTTAACCCCAAGGAGTTGGGACAGGAATCCCCGTTTAGTCCATGAGCAGTTCTTC
TRBJ2-5	TRBV4-3	once	TRBD2	CASSPTSRNRGTQYF	TGCGCCAGCAGTCCGACTAGCCGAAATCGGGGGACCCAGTACTTC
TRBJ2-5	TRBV20-1	few	TRBD1	CSAPGQDLETQYF	TGCAGTGCTCCCGGACAGGACTTAGAGACCCAGTACTTC
TRBJ2-2	TRBV6-5	.	.	CASSYSDNGELFF	TGTGCCAGCAGTTACTCGGATAACGGGGAGCTGTTTTTT
TRBJ1-5	TRBV10-3	.	.	CATGEQQNQPQHF	TGTGCCACAGGCGAACAGCAAAATCAGCCCCAGCATTTT
TRBJ2-5	TRBV6-1	.	.	CASSEVRAVTGEQETQYF	TGTGCCAGCAGTGAAGTCAGGGCGGTGACAGGAGAACAAGAGACCCAGTACTTC
TRBJ1-1	TRBV20-1	.	.	CSAIKGGGGRRNTEAFF	TGCAGTGCTATAAAGGGAGGGGGAGGGAGGAGGAACACTGAAGCTTTCTTT
TRBJ2-2	TRBV12-3/TRBV12-4	.	.	CASSFKITGELFF	TGTGCCAGCAGTTTTAAGATCACCGGGGAGCTGTTTTTT
TRBJ2-1	TRBV29-1	.	.	CSTRRGNEQFF	TGCAGCACTCGTCGGGGGAATGAGCAGTTCTTC
TRBJ1-6	TRBV2	.	.	CASSESDTANSPLHF	TGTGCCAGCAGTGAATCGGACACAGCTAATTCACCCCTCCACTTT
TRBJ2-7	TRBV15	.	.	CATSREISSYEQYF	TGTGCCACCAGCAGAGAGATATCCTCCTACGAGCAGTACTTC